These 5 T cell receptor beta chains originate from one sample sequenced in a study of shared clonotypes between healthy human individuals (dated by TCRdb to the early 2020s). The library was produced with the immunoSEQ multiplex PCR assay. In TCRdb, the immuneACCESS table is reduced to in-frame sequences with V and J assigned. These tables do not hold every clone; where another copy was compared, an unresolved V gene accounts for under half, and the others remain unexplained. The sample includes 2 million or so clones, with roughly 94% observed a single time. The top ten clonotypes cover more than 0.1% of the sample. Input material: naive CD4+ T cells sorted from blood. The cell subset or site label for this specimen denotes: CD45RA+ positively selected. These receptors were taken from a man aged 18-30 years in good health.

In regard to this clone: The same CDR3 can be traced to other DNA sequences in this sample. This chain uses TRBV18 with TRBJ1-1; 7 nucleotides agree with TRBD1. Trimming removed 3 bases from V and 0 bases from J; junction bases left unmatched: 4. Germline CDR1 and CDR2: KGHSH and LQKENI. The CDR3 has 15 residues. The CDR3 DNA reads TGTGCCAGCTCACCTGGGACAGCCATGAACACTGAAGCTTTCTTT. This encodes CASSPGTAMNTEAFF.

The chain employs TRBV5-1 and TRBJ1-2; TRBD1 might be the D (5 bases). Germline CDR1 and CDR2: SGHRS and YFSETQ. Trimming removed 0 bases at V and 5 bases at J, with 14 bases between. The CDR3 is 15 amino acids. CDR3 amino acids: CASSLGGTALYGYTF. The DNA of the CDR3 is TGCGCCAGCAGCTTGGGCGGGACGGCCCTATATGGCTACACCTTC.

The chain combines TRBV13 with TRBJ1-2; D not certain. The CDR3 is 13 amino acids. Trimming took 1 base from V and 5 from J, leaving 8 bases between them. Germline-derived CDR1 and CDR2 are PRHDT and FYEKMQ (reference sequence). CDR3 nucleotide sequence: TGTGCCAGCAGCTTAGAGGCGGGATATGGCTACACCTTC. Translation gives CASSLEAGYGYTF.

CDR3 loop: CASSPGAQPSSYNSPLHF. The CDR3 DNA sequence: TGTGCCAGCAGTCCCGGGGCACAGCCGAGCTCCTATAATTCACCCCTCCACTTT. This chain links TRBV28 with TRBJ1-6; TRBD1 might be the D (5 bases). Per germline, CDR1 MDHEN and CDR2 SYDVKM. V dropped 5 bases and J dropped 0 bases, with 17 bases sitting between them. The CDR3 length is 18 residues.

The chain combines TRBV4-2 with TRBJ2-7; 9 positions match TRBD2. The CDR3 extends over 17 amino acids. The V gene's germline CDR1 is LGHNA and CDR2 YNFKEQ. The junction had 15 bases not matched to a gene; V was cut back by 4 bases and J by 5 bases. CDR3 residues: CASSPEGAGGQDNEQYF. Written as DNA, the CDR3 is TGTGCCAGCAGCCCGGAGGGGGCGGGGGGGCAAGATAACGAGCAGTACTTC.